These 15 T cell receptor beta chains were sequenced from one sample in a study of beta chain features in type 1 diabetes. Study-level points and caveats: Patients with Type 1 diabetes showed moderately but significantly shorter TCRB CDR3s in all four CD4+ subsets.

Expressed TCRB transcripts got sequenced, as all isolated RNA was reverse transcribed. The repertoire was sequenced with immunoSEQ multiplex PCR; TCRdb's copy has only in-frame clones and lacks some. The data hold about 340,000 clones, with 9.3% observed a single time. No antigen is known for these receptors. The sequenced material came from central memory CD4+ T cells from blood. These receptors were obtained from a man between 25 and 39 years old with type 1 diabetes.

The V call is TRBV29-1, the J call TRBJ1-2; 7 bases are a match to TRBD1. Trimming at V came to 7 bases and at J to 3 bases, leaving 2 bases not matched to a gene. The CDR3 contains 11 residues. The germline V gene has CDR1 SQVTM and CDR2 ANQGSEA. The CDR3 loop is CSDGTDYGYTF. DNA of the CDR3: TGCAGCGACGGGACAGACTATGGCTACACCTTC.

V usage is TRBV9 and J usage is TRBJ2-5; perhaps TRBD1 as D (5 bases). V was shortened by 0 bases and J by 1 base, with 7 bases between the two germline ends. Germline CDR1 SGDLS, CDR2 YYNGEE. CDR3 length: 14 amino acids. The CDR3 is CASSVGQRQETQYF. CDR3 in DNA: TGTGCCAGCAGCGTAGGACAGCGCCAAGAGACCCAGTACTTC.

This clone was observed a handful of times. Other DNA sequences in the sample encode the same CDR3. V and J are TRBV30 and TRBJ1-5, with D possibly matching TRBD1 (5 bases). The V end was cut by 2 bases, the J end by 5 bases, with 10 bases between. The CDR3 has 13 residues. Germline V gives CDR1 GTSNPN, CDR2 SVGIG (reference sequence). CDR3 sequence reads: CAWSRQGDQPQHF. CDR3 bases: TGTGCCTGGAGTCGCCAGGGAGATCAGCCCCAGCATTTT.

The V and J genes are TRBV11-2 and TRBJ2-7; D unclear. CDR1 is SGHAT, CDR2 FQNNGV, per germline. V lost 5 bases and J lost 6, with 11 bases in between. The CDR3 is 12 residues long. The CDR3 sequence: CASSPQQREQYF. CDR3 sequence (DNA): TGTGCCAGCAGCCCCCAACAGCGCGAGCAGTACTTC.

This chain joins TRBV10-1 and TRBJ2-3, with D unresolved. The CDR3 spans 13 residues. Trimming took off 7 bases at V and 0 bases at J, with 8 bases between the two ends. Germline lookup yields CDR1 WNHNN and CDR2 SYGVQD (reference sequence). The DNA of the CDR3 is TGCGCCAGCACCACTACTAGCACAGATACGCAGTATTTT. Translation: CASTTTSTDTQYF.

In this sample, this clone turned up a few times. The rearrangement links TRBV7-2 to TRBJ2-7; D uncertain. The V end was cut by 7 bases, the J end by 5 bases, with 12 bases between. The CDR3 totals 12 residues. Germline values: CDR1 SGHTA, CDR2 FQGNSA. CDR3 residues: CASNIHGDEQYF. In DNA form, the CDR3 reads TGTGCCAGCAACATACACGGAGACGAGCAGTACTTC. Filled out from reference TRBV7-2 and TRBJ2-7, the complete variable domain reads GAGVSQSPSNKVTEKGKDVELRCDPISGHTALYWYRQSLGQGLEFLIYFQGNSAPDKSGLPSDRFSAERTGGSVSTLTIQRTQQEDSAVYLCASNIHGDEQYFGPGTRLTVT.

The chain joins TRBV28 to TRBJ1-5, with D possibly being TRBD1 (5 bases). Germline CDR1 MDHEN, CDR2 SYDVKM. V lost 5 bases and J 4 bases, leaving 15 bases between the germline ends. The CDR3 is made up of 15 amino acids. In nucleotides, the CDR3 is TGTGCCAGCAGTCCCGGGGGTGTGGGTAATCAGCCCCAGCATTTT. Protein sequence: CASSPGGVGNQPQHF.

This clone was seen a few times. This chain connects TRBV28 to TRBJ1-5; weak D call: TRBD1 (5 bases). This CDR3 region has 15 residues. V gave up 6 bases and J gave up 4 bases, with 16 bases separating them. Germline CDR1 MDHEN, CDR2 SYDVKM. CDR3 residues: CASSPGTGANQPQHF. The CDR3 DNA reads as TGTGCCAGCAGCCCTGGGACGGGCGCTAATCAGCCCCAGCATTTT.

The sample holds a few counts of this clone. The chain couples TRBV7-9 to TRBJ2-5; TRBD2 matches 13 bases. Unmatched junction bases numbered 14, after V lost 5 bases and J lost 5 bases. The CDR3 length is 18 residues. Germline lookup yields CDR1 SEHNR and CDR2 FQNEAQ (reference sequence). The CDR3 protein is CASSLGLAGARLLETQYF. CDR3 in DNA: TGTGCCAGCAGCCTCGGACTAGCGGGGGCCAGGCTTTTGGAGACCCAGTACTTC. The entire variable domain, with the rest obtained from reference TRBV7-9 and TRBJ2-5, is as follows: DTGVSQNPRHKITKRGQNVTFRCDPISEHNRLYWYRQTLGQGPEFLTYFQNEAQLEKSRLLSDRFSAERPKGSFSTLEIQRTEQGDSAMYLCASSLGLAGARLLETQYFGPGTRLLVL.

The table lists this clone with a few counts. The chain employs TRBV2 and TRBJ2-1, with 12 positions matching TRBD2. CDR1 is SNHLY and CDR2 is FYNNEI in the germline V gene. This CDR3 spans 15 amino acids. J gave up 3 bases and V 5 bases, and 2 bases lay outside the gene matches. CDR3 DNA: TGTGCCAGCAGTTGGACTAGCGGGGACTACAATGAGCAGTTCTTC. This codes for CASSWTSGDYNEQFF.

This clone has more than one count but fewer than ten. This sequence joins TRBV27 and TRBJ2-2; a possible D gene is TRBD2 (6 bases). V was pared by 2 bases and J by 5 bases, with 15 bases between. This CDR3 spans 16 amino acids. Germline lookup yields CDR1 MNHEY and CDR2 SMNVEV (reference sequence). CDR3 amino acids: CASSLITSRSTGELFF. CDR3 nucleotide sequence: TGTGCCAGCAGTTTAATTACTAGCCGTAGTACCGGGGAGCTGTTTTTT.

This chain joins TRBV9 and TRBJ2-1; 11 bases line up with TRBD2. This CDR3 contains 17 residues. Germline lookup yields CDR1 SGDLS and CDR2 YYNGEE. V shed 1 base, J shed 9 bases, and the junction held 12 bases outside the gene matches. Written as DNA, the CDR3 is TGTGCCAGCAGCGTACTTTCGGCGACTAGCGGGGTAATTGAGCAGTTCTTC. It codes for CASSVLSATSGVIEQFF.

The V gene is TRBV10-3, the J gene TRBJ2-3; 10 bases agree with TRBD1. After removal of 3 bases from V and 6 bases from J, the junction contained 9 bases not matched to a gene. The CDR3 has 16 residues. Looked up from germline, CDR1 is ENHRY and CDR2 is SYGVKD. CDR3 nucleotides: TGTGCCATCAGTGATATGACAGGGGGCCGGGAGGATACGCAGTATTTT. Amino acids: CAISDMTGGREDTQYF.

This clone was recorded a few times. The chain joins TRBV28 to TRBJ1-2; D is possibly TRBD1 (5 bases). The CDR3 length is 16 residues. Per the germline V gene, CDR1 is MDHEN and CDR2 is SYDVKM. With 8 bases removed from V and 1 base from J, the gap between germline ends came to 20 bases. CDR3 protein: CASGLLTDTINYGYTF. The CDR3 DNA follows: TGTGCCAGCGGACTCCTGACGGACACTATTAACTATGGCTACACCTTC.

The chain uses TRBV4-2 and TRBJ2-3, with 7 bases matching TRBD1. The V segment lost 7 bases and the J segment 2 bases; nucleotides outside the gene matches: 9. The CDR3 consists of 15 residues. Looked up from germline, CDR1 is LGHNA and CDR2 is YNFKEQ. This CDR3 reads CASTLWDSYTDTQYF. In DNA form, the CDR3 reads TGTGCCAGCACCCTCTGGGACAGCTACACAGATACGCAGTATTTT.